Listed below are T cell receptor beta chains from one sample, sequenced in a study of T cell responses to AZD1222 COVID-19 vaccine. Sequencing used immunoSEQ multiplex PCR; TCRdb keeps in-frame clones, though not all of them. The table has some 150,000 clones, just over 90% seen once. This material consisted of peripheral blood, taken on day 0 of MenACWY control vaccination. The receptors shown here come from an adult in good health. Both conserved end residues are part of each CDR3. A D gene is named only where the DNA matches it firmly. Clone size, where shown, is once, few, many, or a class for clones that have expanded.

V: TRBV28; J: TRBJ1-2; size: -; D: -; DNA: TGTGCCAGCAGTTTACTTCACGGAGTCGGCTACACCTTC; CDR3: CASSLLHGVGYTF
V: TRBV24-1; J: TRBJ1-1; size: -; D: TRBD1; DNA: TGTGCCACCAGTGATCCGACAGGGGGCACTGAAGCTTTCTTT; CDR3: CATSDPTGGTEAFF
V: TRBV7-2; J: TRBJ2-7; size: -; D: -; DNA: TGTGCCAGCAGCTTAGTTAGCGGCGGGTCATCACCCGAGCAGTACTTC; CDR3: CASSLVSGGSSPEQYF
V: TRBV28; J: TRBJ2-7; size: -; D: -; DNA: TGTGCCAGCGGGACACTTACCTACGAGCAGTACTTC; CDR3: CASGTLTYEQYF
V: TRBV19; J: TRBJ1-6; size: -; D: -; DNA: TGTGCCAGTAGTACCTCTCCAGGCTCCAATTCACCCCTCCACTTT; CDR3: CASSTSPGSNSPLHF
V: TRBV6-6; J: TRBJ1-1; size: -; D: -; DNA: TGTGCCAGCATCGGGGGGGGACGGATGAACACTGAAGCTTTCTTT; CDR3: CASIGGGRMNTEAFF
V: TRBV19; J: TRBJ2-1; size: -; D: -; DNA: TGTGCTACCCGGGGGACGTGGGGCAATGAGCAGTTCTTC; CDR3: CATRGTWGNEQFF
V: TRBV7-6; J: TRBJ1-5; size: few; D: -; DNA: TGTGCCAGCAGCTTACATAGCAATCAGCCCCAGCATTTT; CDR3: CASSLHSNQPQHF
V: TRBV27; J: TRBJ1-4; size: -; D: -; DNA: TGTGCCAGCAGTAATGGGGGCGCCCAGGAAAAACTGTTTTTT; CDR3: CASSNGGAQEKLFF
V: TRBV5-1; J: TRBJ2-5; size: once; D: -; DNA: TGCGCCAGCAGCTTAGGACGGAGCGGAGTTTACCAAGAGACCCAGTACTTC; CDR3: CASSLGRSGVYQETQYF
V: TRBV24-1; J: TRBJ2-1; size: -; D: -; DNA: TGTGCCACCAGTGATAGGGTGATCCGGGGTGAGCAGTTCTTC; CDR3: CATSDRVIRGEQFF
V: TRBV12-3/TRBV12-4; J: TRBJ2-5; size: -; D: -; DNA: TGTGCCAGCAGTCATCCCCCGGGAGAGACCCAGTACTTC; CDR3: CASSHPPGETQYF
V: TRBV24-1; J: TRBJ1-1; size: -; D: -; DNA: TGTGCCACCAGAGACCGGAACACTGAAGCTTTCTTT; CDR3: CATRDRNTEAFF
V: TRBV7-9; J: TRBJ2-1; size: -; D: TRBD2; DNA: TGTGCCAGCAGCTTGGGGACTAGCGGGGTTGCCTCCTACAATGAGCAGTTCTTC; CDR3: CASSLGTSGVASYNEQFF
V: TRBV7-2; J: TRBJ2-3; size: -; D: -; DNA: TGTGCCAGCAGCTTAGCCCGGACTATTCTTCGTCCAGATACGCAGTATTTT; CDR3: CASSLARTILRPDTQYF
V: TRBV6-5; J: TRBJ1-6; size: -; D: -; DNA: TGTGCCAGCAGCCAAACCAATTCACCCCTCCACTTT; CDR3: CASSQTNSPLHF
V: TRBV30; J: TRBJ2-6; size: -; D: -; DNA: TGTGCCTGGAGCCCTATATCTGGGGCCAACGTCCTGACTTTC; CDR3: CAWSPISGANVLTF
V: TRBV19; J: TRBJ1-6; size: -; D: -; DNA: TGTGCCAGTAGTATAGAAACAGGGCGAAGTAATTCACCCCTCCACTTT; CDR3: CASSIETGRSNSPLHF
V: TRBV6-2/TRBV6-3; J: TRBJ2-5; size: -; D: -; DNA: TGTGCCAGCAGTTACCGGCGGCAAGAGACCCAGTACTTC; CDR3: CASSYRRQETQYF
V: TRBV27; J: TRBJ2-3; size: -; D: TRBD2; DNA: TGTGCCAGCGGACCGGGACTAGGACTAGATACGCAGTATTTT; CDR3: CASGPGLGLDTQYF
V: TRBV13; J: TRBJ1-1; size: -; D: -; DNA: TGTGCCAGCACCGAAAGAGGGAGGATGAACACTGAAGCTTTCTTT; CDR3: CASTERGRMNTEAFF
V: TRBV25-1; J: TRBJ1-1; size: -; D: -; DNA: TGTGCCACCGCACGGCAGGATGAAGCTTTCTTT; CDR3: CATARQDEAFF
V: TRBV27; J: TRBJ2-7; size: -; D: TRBD2; DNA: TGTGCCAGCAGTCCAGGGACTAGCGGGAGAAAAGGGGAGCAGTACTTC; CDR3: CASSPGTSGRKGEQYF
V: TRBV6-5; J: TRBJ1-5; size: -; D: -; DNA: TGTGCCAGCAGCGGACAGCCCAATCAGCCCCAGCATTTT; CDR3: CASSGQPNQPQHF
V: TRBV24-1; J: TRBJ2-2; size: -; D: -; DNA: TGTGCCACCTCGGCCCCCGCGGGTCGGACCGGGGAGCTGTTTTTT; CDR3: CATSAPAGRTGELFF
V: TRBV29-1; J: TRBJ2-2; size: -; D: -; DNA: TGCAGCGGATTGAACACCGGGGAGCTGTTTTTT; CDR3: CSGLNTGELFF
V: TRBV5-1; J: TRBJ1-4; size: -; D: TRBD1; DNA: TGCGCCAGCAGCTCCGGACAGGGCTCTGAAAAACTGTTTTTT; CDR3: CASSSGQGSEKLFF
V: TRBV5-1; J: TRBJ1-2; size: -; D: TRBD1; DNA: TGCGCCAGCAGCCTTCGTGGACAGGGGAGAGAAGGCTACACCTTC; CDR3: CASSLRGQGREGYTF
V: TRBV6-6; J: TRBJ2-3; size: -; D: -; DNA: TGTGCCAGCAGTTACTCTCGGAGGGGCAGCACAGATACGCAGTATTTT; CDR3: CASSYSRRGSTDTQYF
V: TRBV2; J: TRBJ1-2; size: -; D: -; DNA: TGTGCCAGCGAGGACAGAACTAACTATGGCTACACCTTC; CDR3: CASEDRTNYGYTF
V: TRBV28; J: TRBJ2-5; size: -; D: TRBD2; DNA: TGTGCCAGCAGCTTAATCCCTAGCGGACCAAGAGTGGCCCAGTACTTC; CDR3: CASSLIPSGPRVAQYF
V: TRBV7-8; J: TRBJ1-4; size: -; D: TRBD1; DNA: TGTGCCAGCAGCTTAGGAGGGGGGACAGGGAATGAAAAACTGTTTTTT; CDR3: CASSLGGGTGNEKLFF
V: TRBV6-2/TRBV6-3; J: TRBJ2-1; size: once; D: -; DNA: TGTGCCAGCAGTTACTCTACCGGGGTATACAATGAGCAGTTCTTC; CDR3: CASSYSTGVYNEQFF
V: TRBV6-5; J: TRBJ1-2; size: -; D: TRBD1; DNA: TGTGCCAGCAGGCCGGGACAGACCTCTGTCTACACCTTC; CDR3: CASRPGQTSVYTF
V: TRBV11-3; J: TRBJ1-3; size: once; D: -; DNA: TGTGCCAGGACCACACCTGGACGGATCTCTGGAAACACCATATATTTT; CDR3: CARTTPGRISGNTIYF
V: TRBV6-2/TRBV6-3; J: TRBJ1-5; size: -; D: -; DNA: TGTGCCAGCAGTTACATGGCCGGACAGCCCCAGCATTTT; CDR3: CASSYMAGQPQHF
V: TRBV2; J: TRBJ1-2; size: -; D: -; DNA: TGTGCCAGCGGTGAATTGGGCTATGGCTACACCTTC; CDR3: CASGELGYGYTF
V: TRBV7-2; J: TRBJ1-2; size: few; D: -; DNA: TGTGCCAGCAGCTTTGGTTCCCTAGGACGCGGCTACACCTTC; CDR3: CASSFGSLGRGYTF
V: TRBV3-1/TRBV3-2; J: TRBJ2-3; size: -; D: TRBD2; DNA: TGTGCCAGCAGCCAAGATCGGGGGGTTGGTAGTACGCAGTATTTT; CDR3: CASSQDRGVGSTQYF